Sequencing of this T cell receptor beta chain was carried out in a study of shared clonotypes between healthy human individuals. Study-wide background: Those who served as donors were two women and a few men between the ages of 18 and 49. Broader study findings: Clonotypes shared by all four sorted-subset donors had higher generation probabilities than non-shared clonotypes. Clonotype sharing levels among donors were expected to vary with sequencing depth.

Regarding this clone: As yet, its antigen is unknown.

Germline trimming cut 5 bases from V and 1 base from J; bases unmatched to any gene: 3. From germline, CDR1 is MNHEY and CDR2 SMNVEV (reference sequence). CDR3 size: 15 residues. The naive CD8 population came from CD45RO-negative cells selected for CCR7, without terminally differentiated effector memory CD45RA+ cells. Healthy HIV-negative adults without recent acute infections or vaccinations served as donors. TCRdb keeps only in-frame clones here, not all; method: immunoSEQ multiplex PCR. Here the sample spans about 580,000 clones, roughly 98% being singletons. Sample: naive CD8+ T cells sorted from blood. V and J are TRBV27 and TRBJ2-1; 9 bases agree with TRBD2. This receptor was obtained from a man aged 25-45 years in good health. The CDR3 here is CASSAAGGSYNEQFF. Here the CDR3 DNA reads TGTGCCAGCAGTGCGGCGGGAGGGTCCTACAATGAGCAGTTCTTC.